Each of the 23 T cell receptor beta chains below was sequenced from the same sample in a study of T cell responses to AZD1222 COVID-19 vaccine. Using immunoSEQ multiplex PCR, the repertoire was profiled, and TCRdb retains in-frame clones only, with some absent. The top ten clones hold 4% of a sample with about 140,000 clones, roughly 90% of them seen once. Sequences were derived from peripheral blood, sampled 28 days after the second AZD1222 dose. The source of these receptors is an adult who received the AZD1222 COVID-19 vaccine.

The chain employs TRBV7-8 and TRBJ1-4; 8 bases are shared with TRBD1. The CDR3 is made up of 17 amino acids. J was trimmed by 0 bases and V by 1 base; bases with no gene match: 4. Germline loops: CDR1 SGHVS, CDR2 FQNEAQ. The DNA of the CDR3 is TGTGCCAGCAGCTTAGGTCAGGGGGCAGCAACTAATGAAAAACTGTTTTTT. This codes for CASSLGQGAATNEKLFF.

This chain uses TRBV19 with TRBJ2-3, with 8 bases fitting TRBD2. The CDR3 has 16 residues. CDR1 is LNHDA and CDR2 is SQIVND in the germline V gene (reference sequence). J gave up 4 bases and V 9 bases, and 15 bases lay outside the gene matches. The CDR3 region has the DNA TGTGCCAGCGGGATCGGGAGGGGGAAGGTGTCAGATACGCAGTATTTT. Protein product: CASGIGRGKVSDTQYF. The full variable domain, completed using reference TRBV19 and TRBJ2-3, is DGGITQSPKYLFRKEGQNVTLSCEQNLNHDAMYWYRQDPGQGLRLIYYSQIVNDFQKGDIAEGYSVSREKKESFPLTVTSAQKNPTAFYLCASGIGRGKVSDTQYFGPGTRLTVL.

The V call is TRBV7-2, the J call TRBJ1-4, with D unresolved. V was shortened by 0 bases and J by 11 bases, with 10 bases between the two germline ends. This CDR3 is 13 amino acids long. Germline CDR1 SGHTA, CDR2 FQGNSA. The CDR3 bases are TGTGCCAGCAGCTTAGCAAGTGGGTGGAAACTGTTTTTT. Translation gives CASSLASGWKLFF.

The chain employs TRBV28 and TRBJ2-5; the D is unclear. V dropped 4 bases and J dropped 0 bases, with 6 bases sitting between them. CDR1 is MDHEN and CDR2 is SYDVKM in the germline V gene. The CDR3 is 13 residues long. The CDR3 reads CASSSRDQETQYF. In DNA, the CDR3 is TGTGCCAGCAGTTCGCGAGACCAAGAGACCCAGTACTTC.

The chain employs TRBV28 and TRBJ2-3; D unclear. This CDR3 region has 12 residues. Germline V gene data show CDR1 as MDHEN and CDR2 as SYDVKM. The ends were cut back, 6 bases at V and 3 bases at J, with 7 bases in the middle. CDR3: CASSVPTDTQYF. CDR3 bases: TGTGCCAGCAGCGTACCAACAGATACGCAGTATTTT.

This chain uses TRBV10-2 with TRBJ2-1; 10 bases match TRBD2. The CDR3 totals 16 residues. J gave up 5 bases and V 10 bases, and 14 bases lay outside the gene matches. The germline gives CDR1 WSHSY, CDR2 SAAADI. CDR3 sequence (DNA): TGCGCCACTGCCTCAGACTGGACTAGCGGCAACAATGAGCAGTTCTTC. Translated, it gives CATASDWTSGNNEQFF.

This clone is a singleton in its sample. The chain is built from TRBV7-2 and TRBJ1-1; no reliable D call. Germline V CDR1 and CDR2: SGHTA, FQGNSA. Trimming left V 1 base short and J 5 bases short, with 8 bases between. The CDR3 is 13 residues long. The CDR3 loop reads CASSLVPETEAFF. DNA for the CDR3: TGTGCCAGCAGCTTAGTTCCGGAGACTGAAGCTTTCTTT.

The chain joins TRBV3-1 (or the pseudogene TRBV3-2) to TRBJ2-5; 9 bases map to TRBD2. The J segment lost 7 bases and the V segment lost 6 bases, leaving 9 bases of the junction unmatched. The CDR3 runs to 14 residues. The germline gives CDR1 LGHDT, CDR2 YNNKEL (reference sequence). The CDR3 DNA reads TGTGCCAGCAGGCGACTAGCGGCCGAGGGGACCCAGTACTTC. Protein sequence: CASRRLAAEGTQYF.

The J gene is TRBJ1-1, the V gene TRBV3-1 (or the pseudogene TRBV3-2); D call uncertain. V was clipped by 3 bases and J by 3 bases, with 11 bases between them. The CDR3 extends over 14 amino acids. The germline CDR1 and CDR2 sequences are LGHDT and YNNKEL (reference sequence). CDR3 residues: CASSHALGDTEAFF. For the CDR3, the DNA is TGTGCCAGCAGCCACGCGTTGGGTGACACTGAAGCTTTCTTT.

This rearrangement joins TRBV29-1 to TRBJ1-2; tentatively, D is TRBD1 (6 bases). Germline V gives CDR1 SQVTM, CDR2 ANQGSEA. The CDR3 is 13 amino acids. V gave up 3 bases and J gave up 4 bases, with 12 bases separating them. CDR3 bases: TGCAGCGTTGAGAACAGGGAAGCCTATGGCTACACCTTC. This codes for CSVENREAYGYTF.

The chain is built from TRBV12-3 or TRBV12-4 and TRBJ1-2; a weak D match, TRBD1 (6 bases). The CDR3 is 11 residues long. V shed 6 bases and J shed 8 bases, with 10 bases lying between them. The CDR3: CASSGTPGYTF. The CDR3 DNA follows: TGTGCCAGCAGCGGGACACCCGGCTACACCTTC.

This clone occurred once. The chain has TRBV18 and TRBJ2-1, with 9 bases matching TRBD1. Germline loops: CDR1 KGHSH, CDR2 LQKENI. The trim removed 5 bases at V and 7 bases at J, leaving 0 bases unmatched. CDR3 length: 12 residues. CDR3 residues: CASSGTGNEQFF. As DNA, the CDR3 is TGTGCCAGCTCAGGGACAGGGAATGAGCAGTTCTTC.

The V call is TRBV15, the J call TRBJ1-6; D gene uncertain. CDR1 and CDR2 from the germline V gene are LNHNV and YYDKDF (reference sequence). This CDR3 spans 12 amino acids. Trimming took off 6 bases at V and 7 bases at J, with 7 bases between the two ends. The chain's CDR3 is CATSEENSPLHF. Here the CDR3 DNA reads TGTGCCACCAGTGAGGAGAATTCACCCCTCCACTTT.

This sequence joins TRBV19 and TRBJ1-1, with TRBD1 as a possible D gene (5 bases). The CDR3 consists of 12 residues. Trimming removed 8 bases at V and 3 bases at J, with 10 bases between. Germline CDR1 LNHDA, CDR2 SQIVND (reference sequence). Written as DNA, the CDR3 is TGTGCCAGTGCTGGGGGGTACACTGAAGCTTTCTTT. Its translation: CASAGGYTEAFF.

This rearrangement joins TRBV5-1 to TRBJ2-5; possible D gene TRBD2, 6 bases. Germline CDR1 SGHRS, CDR2 YFSETQ. The CDR3 is made up of 15 amino acids. Trimming pared 3 bases from V and 6 bases from J, leaving 18 bases between. The CDR3: CASSSSFGGTKTQYF. The CDR3 nucleotides read TGCGCCAGCAGCTCCTCGTTTGGGGGGACGAAGACCCAGTACTTC.

This clone was seen just once. The J gene is TRBJ2-2, the V gene TRBV18; D is unresolved. The CDR3 runs 13 residues. Germline-derived CDR1 and CDR2 are KGHSH and LQKENI. V lost 5 bases, J lost 6 bases, and 10 bases lay in between. CDR3 residues: CASSMDGPGELFF. CDR3 DNA: TGTGCCAGCTCAATGGACGGCCCCGGGGAGCTGTTTTTT.

The chain carries TRBV7-2 and TRBJ1-4; weak D call: TRBD1 (6 bases). Trimming cost V 2 bases and J 6 bases, with 13 bases left between them. From germline, CDR1 is SGHTA and CDR2 FQGNSA. The CDR3 consists of 15 residues. This chain's CDR3 is CASSLTGARDEKLFF. CDR3 in DNA: TGTGCCAGCAGCTTAACGGGGGCTAGGGATGAAAAACTGTTTTTT.

The chain carries TRBV7-9 and TRBJ2-3, with 9 bases that match TRBD1. Per germline, CDR1 SEHNR and CDR2 FQNEAQ (reference sequence). The length of the CDR3 is 15 residues. Unmatched junction bases numbered 10, after V lost 6 bases and J lost 6 bases. DNA of the CDR3: TGTGCCAGCAGACACGGGGACAGGGTTTGGGATACGCAGTATTTT. It specifies CASRHGDRVWDTQYF.

This clone was detected once. The chain has TRBV19 and TRBJ2-7; D perhaps matches TRBD2 (5 bases). Germline CDR1 reads LNHDA; CDR2 reads SQIVND (reference sequence). The V end lost 3 bases, the J end lost 3 bases, and 15 bases lay between the germline ends. CDR3 length: 15 amino acids. CDR3 in amino acids: CASSILGGYLYEQYF. CDR3 DNA sequence: TGTGCCAGTAGTATCCTCGGCGGGTACCTCTACGAGCAGTACTTC.

The chain links TRBV9 to TRBJ1-3; D unclear. This CDR3 comprises 16 residues. Germline V gene data show CDR1 as SGDLS and CDR2 as YYNGEE. With 4 bases removed from V and 4 bases from J, the gap between germline ends came to 18 bases. The CDR3 DNA reads TGTGCCAGCAGCCCCCAGACGGCACGAATAGGAAACACCATATATTTT. It encodes CASSPQTARIGNTIYF.

V usage is TRBV5-8 and J usage is TRBJ2-2; 10 bases are shared with TRBD1. CDR3 size: 14 residues. Unmatched junction bases numbered 2, after V lost 5 bases and J lost 4 bases. Germline assignment: CDR1 SGHTS and CDR2 YDEGEE. The chain's CDR3 is CASRDRGLTGELFF. The CDR3 coding sequence is TGTGCCAGCAGAGACAGGGGGCTCACCGGGGAGCTGTTTTTT.

The sample holds one count of this clone. The chain recombines TRBV6-2 or TRBV6-3 with TRBJ2-1; D ambiguous. The CDR3 is 16 amino acids. The V end was cut by 0 bases, the J end by 3 bases, with 12 bases between. Germline CDR1 and CDR2: MNHEY and SVGEGT. The CDR3 DNA sequence: TGTGCCAGCAGTTACTCCGCCACCTCTGGCTACAATGAGCAGTTCTTC. Translated, it gives CASSYSATSGYNEQFF.

The CDR3 protein is CASSLEQGSPYQPQHF. The CDR3 DNA reads TGTGCCAGCAGCTTAGAGCAGGGCTCCCCGTATCAGCCCCAGCATTTT. The V and J genes are TRBV7-2 and TRBJ1-5, with D possibly TRBD1 on 5 matching bases. CDR1 is SGHTA, CDR2 FQGNSA, per germline. The V and J ends lost 1 base and 5 bases respectively, with 15 bases between them. The CDR3 covers 16 residues.